This T cell receptor beta chain was obtained from a study of shared clonotypes between healthy human individuals. On the study more broadly: Samples came from a couple of female and a few male donors aged 18 to 49.

Germline assignment: CDR1 SGHDT and CDR2 YYEEEE. This CDR3 comprises 16 residues. Trimming stripped 3 bases from V and 0 bases from J, with 13 bases between. Naive CD8 cells were CD45RO-negative, positively selected for CCR7, excluding terminally differentiated effector memory CD45RA+ cells. Assay used: immunoSEQ multiplex PCR; TCRdb lists only in-frame clones, some missing. The table lists about 2 million clones, about 95% of them singletons. Sequenced sample: naive CD8+ T cells sorted from blood. This chain uses TRBV5-6 with TRBJ2-1; D is uncertain. This TCR came from a man younger than 35 in good health. The CDR3 is CASSYAIRSSYNEQFF. The DNA for the CDR3 is TGTGCCAGCAGCTATGCTATCCGGAGCTCCTACAATGAGCAGTTCTTC.